This TCR beta chain is drawn from a study of cytomegalovirus exposure and HLA in healthy donors. Use of 60 Vbeta and 13 Jbeta primers characterized the PCR. This table comes from immunoSEQ multiplex PCR, and its TCRdb copy is limited to in-frame clones, with some not included. The profile shows under 200,000 clones, about 71% of them singletons. Study-wide points: The authors later found TCR association rates varying by HLA locus, with DRB1 most and HLA-C fewest.

CDR3 length: 15 amino acids. Germline V gene data show CDR1 as SGHAT and CDR2 as FQDESV (reference sequence). V dropped 1 base and J dropped 1; count of bases not matched to a gene: 1. A word on this clone: Antigen specificity is unknown.

Though probably carrying unrecorded immune exposures, donors were nominally healthy at sampling. Material: PBMCs. The TCR originated in a woman aged 30 to 39 in good health and CMV-seronegative. The J gene is TRBJ2-3, the V gene TRBV11-1; 8 bases map to TRBD1. DNA of the CDR3: TGTGCCAGCAGCTTAGGGGGACAGGGCACAGATACGCAGTATTTT. Translation gives CASSLGGQGTDTQYF.